The text below deals with one T cell receptor (beta chain). Its specificity is not known. Construction of TCR beta libraries was performed using quantitative 5'-RACE with molecular barcodes. A single record per CDR3 protein comes from TCRdb applying MiXCR to the 5' RACE reads. This sample has 150,000 to 200,000 distinct CDR3 sequences, with 10% to 15% found just once. The sample belongs to a study of CD8 T cells in ankylosing spondylitis. Points from the study as a whole: As reported, disease-linked clones showed significant enrichment in matched ankylosing spondylitis synovial fluid.

This clonotype originated in a female donor with ankylosing spondylitis or in good health (not recorded which). Input material: blood, either unsorted or a sorted T cell fraction (not recorded which).

CDR3 protein: CASSVTGTGDTEAFF. CDR3 nucleotide sequence: TGTGCCAGCAGCGTTACCGGGACAGGGGACACTGAAGCTTTCTTT. The chain joins TRBV7-3 to TRBJ1-1; 10 bases agree with TRBD1. V trimming: 5 bases; J trimming: 3 bases; junction bases outside the gene matches: 6. CDR3 size: 15 residues. CDR1 is SGHTA and CDR2 is FQGTGA in the germline V gene.